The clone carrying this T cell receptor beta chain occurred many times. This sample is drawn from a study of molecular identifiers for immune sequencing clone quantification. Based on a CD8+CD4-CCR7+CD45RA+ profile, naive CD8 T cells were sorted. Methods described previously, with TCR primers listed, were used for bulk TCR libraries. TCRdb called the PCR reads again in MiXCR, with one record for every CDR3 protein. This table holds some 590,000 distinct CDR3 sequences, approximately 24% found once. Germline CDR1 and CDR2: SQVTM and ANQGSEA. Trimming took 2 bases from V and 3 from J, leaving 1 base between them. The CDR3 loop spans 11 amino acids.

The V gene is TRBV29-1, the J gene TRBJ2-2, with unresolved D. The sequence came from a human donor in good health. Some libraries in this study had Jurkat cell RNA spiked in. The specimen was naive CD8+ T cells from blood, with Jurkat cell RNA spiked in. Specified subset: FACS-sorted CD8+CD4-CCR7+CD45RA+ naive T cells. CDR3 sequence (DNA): TGCAGCGTTGAACACACCGGGGAGCTGTTTTTT. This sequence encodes CSVEHTGELFF.